A selection of T cell receptor beta chains follows, all from one sample in a study of T cell clonotyping in hematopoietic cell transplantation. Assay: immunoSEQ multiplex PCR; the TCRdb copy retains only in-frame clones and omits some. The sample yields about 11,000 clones, just over 45% seen once. Here the sequenced sample was PBMCs, taken 30 days after allogeneic stem cell transplant. These receptors all stem from a male patient aged 50 to 59 who had an allogeneic stem cell transplant from an unrelated donor, so the T cells may come from the graft donor. Some clones in this sample may be carry-over from other donors' samples. The CDR3 runs from the conserved cysteine through the conserved F or W. Fields, in order: CDR3 length, J gene, V gene, D gene, clone size, CDR3 DNA, CDR3 protein. The D gene is left open where the match is weak. Some rows mark clone size as missing; the rest say once, few, many or name a class of expanded clone.

>14|TRBJ2-5|TRBV4-2|-|medium-sized
TGTGCCAGCAGCCAAGCCGCCCCGGGGGAGACCCAGTACTTC
CASSQAAPGETQYF
>14|TRBJ1-5|TRBV28|-|-
TGTGCCAGCAGGAGACAGGTTTTTAATCAGCCCCAGCATTTT
CASRRQVFNQPQHF
>13|TRBJ1-2|TRBV10-3|-|-
TGTGCCATCAGTGAGGCCGGGAACTATGGCTACACCTTC
CAISEAGNYGYTF
>12|TRBJ2-3|TRBV7-2|-|-
TGTGCCAGCAGCCAGATGAGGGATACGCAGTATTTT
CASSQMRDTQYF
>11|TRBJ1-2|TRBV28|-|-
TGTGCCAGCAGTTTGGCGTATGGCTACACCTTC
CASSLAYGYTF
>15|TRBJ2-2|TRBV7-6|-|few
TGTGCCAGCAGCTTAGCCCTGATGGGCCCCGGGGAGCTGTTTTTT
CASSLALMGPGELFF
>12|TRBJ1-1|TRBV19|-|-
TGTGCCAGCCTCAGGGTGAACACTGAAGCTTTCTTT
CASLRVNTEAFF
>13|TRBJ2-7|TRBV4-1|-|-
TGCGCCAGCAGCCAAGAACAGGGTAACGAGCAGTACTTC
CASSQEQGNEQYF
>13|TRBJ2-1|TRBV11-3|TRBD2|few
TGTGCCAGCAGCTTAGAGGTAGCGGGATCACAGTTCTTC
CASSLEVAGSQFF
>14|TRBJ1-2|TRBV4-1|-|large
TGCGCCAGCAGCCAAGGACACCACGACTATGGCTACACCTTC
CASSQGHHDYGYTF
>19|TRBJ2-2|TRBV9|TRBD2|-
TGTGCCAGCAGCCTAGTACTCCTAGCGGGGGGGCTTGACACCGGGGAGCTGTTTTTT
CASSLVLLAGGLDTGELFF
>12|TRBJ2-7|TRBV2|-|once
TGTGCCAGCCAGTCCCCATTTGCCGCAGTCGACTTC
CASQSPFAAVDF
>13|TRBJ1-3|TRBV28|-|once
TGTGCCAGCAGTGAGACAATTGGAAACACCATATATTTT
CASSETIGNTIYF
>13|TRBJ2-3|TRBV5-4|-|few
TGTGCCAGCAGCTTGGTGGGCACAGATACGCAGTATTTT
CASSLVGTDTQYF
>15|TRBJ2-7|TRBV27|TRBD1|few
TGTGCCAGCAGTTTAACAGGGGGGACTTTCTACGAGCAGTACTTC
CASSLTGGTFYEQYF
>14|TRBJ1-5|TRBV2|-|few
TGTGCCAGCAGTGAAGGTCTCCAGAGACAGCCCCAGCATTTT
CASSEGLQRQPQHF
>14|TRBJ2-7|TRBV6-6|TRBD1|-
TGTGCCAGCAGTGGGACAGGGGGCGCCTACGAGCAGTACTTC
CASSGTGGAYEQYF
>18|TRBJ2-1|TRBV1|-|-
TGCACCAGCAGCCGAAATGACCCCACTAGCGGCTCCTACAATGAGCAGTTCTTC
CTSSRNDPTSGSYNEQFF
>14|TRBJ1-2|TRBV4-2|-|-
TGTGCCAGCAGCCTGACAGCCCCTTCCTATGGCTACACCTTC
CASSLTAPSYGYTF
>14|TRBJ2-7|TRBV4-1|TRBD2|-
TGCGCCAGCAGCCAGGGGACTAATTATTACGAGCAGTACTTC
CASSQGTNYYEQYF
>11|TRBJ2-7|TRBV2|-|-
TGTGCCAGCAGTGACCAGGGAGAGCAGTACTTC
CASSDQGEQYF
>16|TRBJ2-3|TRBV29-1|TRBD2|few
TGCAGCGTTGACGAGGGACTAGCGGGAGTATTGGATACGCAGTATTTT
CSVDEGLAGVLDTQYF
>15|TRBJ1-2|TRBV19|TRBD1|-
TGTGCCAGTAGTGGACCGGGACAGGGGGCATTGGGCTACACCTTC
CASSGPGQGALGYTF
>13|TRBJ2-1|TRBV30|TRBD2|-
TGTGCCTGGAGGACTAGCGGATACAATGAGCAGTTCTTC
CAWRTSGYNEQFF
>15|TRBJ2-5|TRBV5-6|TRBD2|-
TGTGCCAGCAGCTTGGGAAGCGGGATCTTGGGAGAGCAGTACTTC
CASSLGSGILGEQYF
>14|TRBJ1-5|TRBV14|-|-
TGTGCCAGCAGCCAAGGGGGGCTAAATCAGCCCCAGCATTTT
CASSQGGLNQPQHF
>15|TRBJ1-2|TRBV7-2|-|few
TGTGCCAGCAGCCCAACTTCGGGAGGGGGCTATGGCTACACCTTC
CASSPTSGGGYGYTF
>15|TRBJ2-7|TRBV4-1|-|few
TGCGCCAGCAGCACACAAGGGTTAGAGACCTACGAGCAGTACTTC
CASSTQGLETYEQYF
>15|TRBJ1-6|TRBV6-4|TRBD1|few
TGTGCCAGCAGTGAAGTTAGAGGGGGCTCTTCACCCCTCCACTTT
CASSEVRGGSSPLHF
>13|TRBJ1-5|TRBV9|TRBD1|-
TGTGCCAGCAGCCCCAGGGGGGATCAGCCCCAGCATTTT
CASSPRGDQPQHF
>13|TRBJ1-2|TRBV14|-|-
TGTGCCAGCAGCAATCCAAACAACTATGGCTACACCTTC
CASSNPNNYGYTF
>15|TRBJ2-7|TRBV6-5|TRBD2|-
TGTGCCAGCAGTTACTCGAAGCGGGGGCCCTACGAGCAGTACTTC
CASSYSKRGPYEQYF
>15|TRBJ2-5|TRBV28|TRBD2|-
TGTGCCAGCAGGGGGGGACTAGCGGGAGTTGAAGAGCAGTACTTC
CASRGGLAGVEEQYF
>16|TRBJ2-2|TRBV19|TRBD2|few
TGTGCCAGTAGTACCTTTAGCGGGAGTATCGGCGGGGAGCTGTTTTTT
CASSTFSGSIGGELFF
>16|TRBJ2-2|TRBV30|TRBD1|-
TGTGCCTGGAACCTGATCGACAGGGGGAACACCGGGGAGCTGTTTTTT
CAWNLIDRGNTGELFF
>17|TRBJ1-1|TRBV4-3|-|-
TGCGCCAGCAGCCAAGTCAATCAGGGAGCGGGAACCACTGAAGCTTTCTTT
CASSQVNQGAGTTEAFF
>15|TRBJ2-2|TRBV23-1|TRBD1|-
TGCGCCAGCAGTCAAGGGACAGCGAACACCGGGGAGCTGTTTTTT
CASSQGTANTGELFF
>15|TRBJ2-5|TRBV7-2|TRBD1|few
TGTGCCAGCAGCCAAACAGGGGTGAGGTGGGAGACCCAGTACTTC
CASSQTGVRWETQYF
>14|TRBJ2-7|TRBV5-1|TRBD1|-
TGCGCCACCAAGGACGGGACAGGGGCGTACGAGCAGTACTTC
CATKDGTGAYEQYF
>13|TRBJ1-5|TRBV30|TRBD1|-
TGTGCCTGGAGGGGACAGGCCACCCCGCGCCAGCATTTT
CAWRGQATPRQHF
>13|TRBJ1-2|TRBV30|-|-
TGTGCCTGGAGCCTGGGGGTTATCTATGGCTACACCTTC
CAWSLGVIYGYTF
>15|TRBJ2-7|TRBV19|-|medium-sized
TGTGCCAGTAGTATGACCACTAGCAGCTCCTACGAGCAGTACTTC
CASSMTTSSSYEQYF
>13|TRBJ1-6|TRBV7-2|TRBD1|-
TGTGCCAGCACCATACAGGGGGCCGGGCCCCTCCACTTT
CASTIQGAGPLHF
>13|TRBJ1-1|TRBV19|-|-
TGTGCCAGTAGTCTACAGGGATGGACTGAAGCTTTCTTT
CASSLQGWTEAFF
>12|TRBJ2-4|TRBV30|-|-
TGTGCCTGGATCGGGAGCAGGAACATTCAGTACTTC
CAWIGSRNIQYF
>14|TRBJ1-1|TRBV30|-|-
TGTGCCTGGAGTGTTGGGGGATCGAACACTGAAGCTTTCTTT
CAWSVGGSNTEAFF
>12|TRBJ1-2|TRBV6-5|-|medium-sized
TGTGCCAGCAGTTACGCAGGGGCGGTCTACACCTTC
CASSYAGAVYTF
>14|TRBJ1-1|TRBV5-6|-|-
TGTGCCAGCAGCCCTAGTTCAGCGAACACTGAAGCTTTCTTT
CASSPSSANTEAFF
>11|TRBJ2-3|TRBV9|-|-
TGTGCCAGCAGCGCCACAGATACGCAGTATTTT
CASSATDTQYF
>14|TRBJ1-1|TRBV30|TRBD1|few
TGTGCCTGGAGTTCTCAGGGGGCATGGACTGAAGCTTTCTTT
CAWSSQGAWTEAFF
>14|TRBJ2-5|TRBV15|-|few
TGTGCCACCAGCAGGGGCTTGGTAGGAGAGACCCAGTACTTC
CATSRGLVGETQYF
>12|TRBJ1-2|TRBV29-1|-|-
TGCAGCGTTGCTGACAGCTACTATGGCTACACCTTC
CSVADSYYGYTF
>12|TRBJ1-5|TRBV29-1|-|few
TGCAGCGTCCAAGACAGCAATCAGCCCCAGCATTTT
CSVQDSNQPQHF
>11|TRBJ1-2|TRBV30|-|few
TGTGCCTGGAGAAGAGGCTATGGCTACACCTTC
CAWRRGYGYTF
>12|TRBJ1-5|TRBV30|-|-
TGTGCCTGGAGTGTTAGTTCACAGCCCCAGCATTTT
CAWSVSSQPQHF
>14|TRBJ1-6|TRBV11-2|-|-
TGTGCCAGCAACCGACAGGTCGTTAATTCACCCCTCCACTTT
CASNRQVVNSPLHF
>14|TRBJ2-7|TRBV30|-|-
TGTGCCGGCCGGGCTACGATTCCCCCCTACGAGCAGTACTTC
CAGRATIPPYEQYF
>14|TRBJ2-3|TRBV7-9|-|few
TGTGCCAGCAGCTTAGGACAGGCCACAGATACGCAGTATTTT
CASSLGQATDTQYF
>18|TRBJ2-2|TRBV4-1|TRBD2|-
TGCGCCAGCAGCCAGCCTAGCGGGAGGGCCCGGAACACCGGGGAGCTGTTTTTT
CASSQPSGRARNTGELFF
>16|TRBJ1-5|TRBV7-6|-|-
TGTGCCAGCAGCTTAGGTGTGTGGACAGAAAATCAGCCCCAGCATTTT
CASSLGVWTENQPQHF